This note documents a single T cell receptor beta chain sequence. PCR amplification relied on 60 Vbeta primers (plus 13 Jbeta primers). Assay used: immunoSEQ multiplex PCR; TCRdb lists only in-frame clones, some missing. The table records 87,000 or so clones, 75% to 85% of them present only once. These data originate in a study of cytomegalovirus exposure and HLA in healthy donors. Study as a whole: A prior analysis found some 110 million unique TCR beta sequences from 170 million or so T cells.

Germline CDR1 is SGHRS and CDR2 is YFSETQ. This CDR3 has 18 amino acids. The V and J ends lost 4 bases and 2 bases, in that order; junction bases with no gene match: 12. The chain has TRBV5-1 and TRBJ2-3; 11 positions agree with TRBD2. What was sequenced was PBMCs. The source is a woman in her thirties or forties in good health and CMV-seronegative. The CDR3 DNA follows: TGCGCCAGCAGCAGAACTAGCGGGGGCCAGTTTGTCACAGATACGCAGTATTTT. This sequence encodes CASSRTSGGQFVTDTQYF.